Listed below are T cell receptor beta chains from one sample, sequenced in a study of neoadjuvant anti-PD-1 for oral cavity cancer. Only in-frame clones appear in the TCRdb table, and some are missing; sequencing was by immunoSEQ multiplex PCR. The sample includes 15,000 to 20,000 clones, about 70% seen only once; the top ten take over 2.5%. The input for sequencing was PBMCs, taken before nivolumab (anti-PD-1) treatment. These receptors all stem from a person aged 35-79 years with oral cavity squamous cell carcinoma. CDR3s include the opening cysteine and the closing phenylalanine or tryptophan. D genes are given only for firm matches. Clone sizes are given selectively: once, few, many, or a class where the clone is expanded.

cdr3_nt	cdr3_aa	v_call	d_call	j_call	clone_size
TGTGCCAGCAGTGGACTAGCGGGAGGCACAGATACGCAGTATTTT	CASSGLAGGTDTQYF	TRBV6-1	TRBD2	TRBJ2-3	few
TGTGCCACCCAACAGACAGGGGGACAAGCGAAGCATTTT	CATQQTGGQAKHF	TRBV30	TRBD1	TRBJ1-5	few
TGTGCCAGCAGCTCAACCAGGAACAATGAGCAGTTCTTC	CASSSTRNNEQFF	TRBV7-9	.	TRBJ2-1	few
TGTGCCAGCAGCTTAACGCCAGCGGGAGGGGGAGATACGCAGTATTTT	CASSLTPAGGGDTQYF	TRBV7-3	TRBD2	TRBJ2-3	.
TGTGCCAGCCACCAGACAGGGGTGACCGGGGAGCTGTTTTTT	CASHQTGVTGELFF	TRBV6-1	TRBD1	TRBJ2-2	.
TGTGCGATGGAGGGCGGGAAAGGGGGAGAGACCCAGTACTTC	CAMEGGKGGETQYF	TRBV30	.	TRBJ2-5	.
TGCAGCCCACTGAAGGGGGTTCAAGAGACCCAGTACTTC	CSPLKGVQETQYF	TRBV29-1	.	TRBJ2-5	.
TGTGCCTGGAGTTCTCCGACTAGCGGGAGCTACAATGAGCAGTTCTTC	CAWSSPTSGSYNEQFF	TRBV30	TRBD2	TRBJ2-1	.
TGTGCCAGCAGCTTAGGAGGGCAGGGGCTATATAGCAATCAGCCCCAGCATTTT	CASSLGGQGLYSNQPQHF	TRBV5-6	.	TRBJ1-5	few
TGTGCCAGCAGTCTCCTCGGGGGCGCGGATCAGCCCCAGCATTTT	CASSLLGGADQPQHF	TRBV27	.	TRBJ1-5	.
TGTGCCAGCAGCCTTGTGGGGGGAAACACCGGGGAGCTGTTTTTT	CASSLVGGNTGELFF	TRBV7-3	.	TRBJ2-2	.
TGTGCCAGCAGTTTCTGGGAGGGCAATCAGCCCCAGCATTTT	CASSFWEGNQPQHF	TRBV28	.	TRBJ1-5	.
TGTGCCTGGAGTGTACGAACTAGCGGGGGCGAGCAGTACTTC	CAWSVRTSGGEQYF	TRBV30	TRBD2	TRBJ2-7	.
TGTGCCAGCAGCCCGCCCTCGTCTTTCTATGGCTACACCTTC	CASSPPSSFYGYTF	TRBV28	.	TRBJ1-2	.
TGTGCCAGCAGCTCGGGACAGCTCATGAACACTGAAGCTTTCTTT	CASSSGQLMNTEAFF	TRBV5-4	TRBD1	TRBJ1-1	.
TGTGCCAGCAGTTCGGGTTTTGGGGATTTTCAGCCCCAGCATTTT	CASSSGFGDFQPQHF	TRBV6-6	.	TRBJ1-5	.
TGTGCCTGGAGTGGTCAGGGGGGTGAAAAACTGTTTTTT	CAWSGQGGEKLFF	TRBV30	TRBD1	TRBJ1-4	.
TGCAGCGTTGATGTGCCAGCGGGAGTGACGGAGACCCAGTACTTC	CSVDVPAGVTETQYF	TRBV29-1	TRBD2	TRBJ2-5	.